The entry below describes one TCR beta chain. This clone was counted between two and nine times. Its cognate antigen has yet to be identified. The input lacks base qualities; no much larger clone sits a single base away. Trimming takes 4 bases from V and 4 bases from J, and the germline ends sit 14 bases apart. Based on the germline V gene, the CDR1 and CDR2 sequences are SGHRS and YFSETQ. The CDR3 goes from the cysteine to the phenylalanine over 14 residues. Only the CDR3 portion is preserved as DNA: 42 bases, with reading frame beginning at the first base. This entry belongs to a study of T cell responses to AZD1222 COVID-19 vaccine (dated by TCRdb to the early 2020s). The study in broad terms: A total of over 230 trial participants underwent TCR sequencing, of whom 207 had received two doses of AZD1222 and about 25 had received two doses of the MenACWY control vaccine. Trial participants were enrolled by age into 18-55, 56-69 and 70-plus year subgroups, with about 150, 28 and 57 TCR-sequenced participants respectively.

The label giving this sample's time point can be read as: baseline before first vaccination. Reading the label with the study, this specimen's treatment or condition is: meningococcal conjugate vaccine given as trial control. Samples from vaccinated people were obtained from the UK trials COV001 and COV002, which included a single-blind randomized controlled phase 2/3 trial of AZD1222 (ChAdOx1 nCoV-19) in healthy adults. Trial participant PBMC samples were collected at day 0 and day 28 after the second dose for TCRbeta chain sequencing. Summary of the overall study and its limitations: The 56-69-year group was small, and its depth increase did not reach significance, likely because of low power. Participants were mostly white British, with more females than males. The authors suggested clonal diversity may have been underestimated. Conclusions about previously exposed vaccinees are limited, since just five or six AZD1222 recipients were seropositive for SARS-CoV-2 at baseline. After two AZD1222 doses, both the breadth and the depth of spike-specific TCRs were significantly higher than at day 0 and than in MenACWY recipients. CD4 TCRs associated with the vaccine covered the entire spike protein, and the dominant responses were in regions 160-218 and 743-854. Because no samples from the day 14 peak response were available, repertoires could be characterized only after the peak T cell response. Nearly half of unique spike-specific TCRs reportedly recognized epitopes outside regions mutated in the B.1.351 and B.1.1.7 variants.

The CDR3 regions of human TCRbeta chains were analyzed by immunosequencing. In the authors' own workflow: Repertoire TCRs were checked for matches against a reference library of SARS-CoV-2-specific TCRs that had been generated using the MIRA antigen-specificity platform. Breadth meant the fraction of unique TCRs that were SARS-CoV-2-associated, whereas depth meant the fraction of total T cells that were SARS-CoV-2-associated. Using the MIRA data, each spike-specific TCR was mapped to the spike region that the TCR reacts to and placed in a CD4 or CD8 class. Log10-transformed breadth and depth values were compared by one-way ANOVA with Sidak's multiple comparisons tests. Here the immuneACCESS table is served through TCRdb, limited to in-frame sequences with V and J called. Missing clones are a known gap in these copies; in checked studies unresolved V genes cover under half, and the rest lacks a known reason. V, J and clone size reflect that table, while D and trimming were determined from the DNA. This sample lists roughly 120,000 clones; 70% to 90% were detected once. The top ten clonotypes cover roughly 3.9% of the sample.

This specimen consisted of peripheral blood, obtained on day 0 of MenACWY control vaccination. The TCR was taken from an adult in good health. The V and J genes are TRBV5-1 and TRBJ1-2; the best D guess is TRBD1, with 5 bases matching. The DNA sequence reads TGCGCCAGCAGCCCGGGGACGGATGGCTATGGCTACACCTTC. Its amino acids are CASSPGTDGYGYTF.